These T cell receptor beta chains were read from a single sample in a study of T cell clusters in autoimmune cytopenias. After re-calling the multiplex PCR reads, TCRdb lists one entry per CDR3 protein, DNA absent. The table for this sample gives 10,000 to 15,000 distinct CDR3 sequences. These same data were also listed under a study on T cell repertoires in aging, cancer and after chemotherapy.

Sequenced sample: peripheral blood. The receptors derive from a human donor in good health. CDR3s include the opening cysteine and the closing phenylalanine or tryptophan. The order of the fields is CDR3 protein, V gene, clone size, CDR3 length, J gene. Not all rows give a size; the values are once, few, many and, for expanded clones, a class.

CDR3: CASSLVSGRNYNEQFF; V: TRBV5-1; size: -; length: 16; J: TRBJ2-1
CDR3: CSVEGTPILNYGYTF; V: TRBV29-1; size: medium-sized; length: 15; J: TRBJ1-2
CDR3: CASSLGPLEQFF; V: TRBV11-2; size: medium-sized; length: 12; J: TRBJ2-1
CDR3: CASSYLGTTGDYGYTF; V: TRBV6-5; size: -; length: 16; J: TRBJ1-2
CDR3: CATSSQGTGGSYEQYF; V: TRBV15; size: -; length: 16; J: TRBJ2-7
CDR3: CASSTDSLSYEQYF; V: TRBV5-1; size: -; length: 14; J: TRBJ2-7
CDR3: CSARDHGAQGTKNIQYF; V: TRBV20-1; size: -; length: 17; J: TRBJ2-4
CDR3: CASSLLGMIPAEAFF; V: TRBV13; size: -; length: 15; J: TRBJ1-1
CDR3: CAWSVSDTEAFF; V: TRBV30; size: medium-sized; length: 12; J: TRBJ1-1
CDR3: CSARVLLNPSGGPREQYF; V: TRBV20-1; size: -; length: 18; J: TRBJ2-7
CDR3: CSAREGGQGNQPQHF; V: TRBV20-1; size: -; length: 15; J: TRBJ1-5
CDR3: CASSYSGQGIYEQYF; V: TRBV6-5; size: medium-sized; length: 15; J: TRBJ2-7
CDR3: CASSRLAPDTQYF; V: TRBV7-9; size: medium-sized; length: 13; J: TRBJ2-3
CDR3: CSASQGMFADTQYF; V: TRBV20-1; size: medium-sized; length: 14; J: TRBJ2-3
CDR3: CASSQEVGGAGETQYF; V: TRBV4-2; size: -; length: 16; J: TRBJ2-5